This paragraph reports one T cell receptor (beta chain). In the original analysis: Scientists estimated how many nucleated cells there were by amplifying reference gene primers. Some clones are missing from TCRdb's copy, which holds only in-frame ones; the method was immunoSEQ multiplex PCR. That table furnishes V, J and clone size, whereas the DNA furnished D and trimming. Seen here are approximately 70,000 clones, 88% observed once, and the top ten hold around 1.2%. CDR1 is SGHKS and CDR2 is YYEKEE in the germline V gene (reference sequence). With 3 bases removed from V and 5 bases from J, the gap between germline ends came to 14 bases. The length of the CDR3 is 14 residues. This sample is part of a study of blood T cell repertoires in COVID-19. Study-wide context: Samples of COVID-19 (acute and convalescent) were obtained from the United States, Italy and Spain. The cDNA or gDNA used as material had been derived from T cells, B-cell-depleted T cells, or PBMCs.

Sequenced material: peripheral blood. This chain links TRBV5-5 with TRBJ2-5, with no clear D. This sequence originates from a woman aged 55-69 years with acute or convalescent COVID-19. In nucleotides, the CDR3 is TGTGCCAGCAGCTCCCCGTTGGGCCGGGAGACCCAGTACTTC. It encodes CASSSPLGRETQYF.